This entry is about one T cell receptor (beta chain). Two negative PCRs, clearance, or symptom resolution were required of recovered Cohort 3 donors. This record comes from a study of blood T cell repertoires in COVID-19. V lost 3 bases and J 3 bases, leaving 5 bases between the germline ends. The CDR3 has 13 amino acids. Germline-derived CDR1 and CDR2 are SNHLY and FYNNEI. How the authors handled the data: How many nucleated cells were present was estimated from reference gene primer amplification. The repertoire was sequenced with immunoSEQ multiplex PCR; TCRdb's copy has only in-frame clones and lacks some. The D gene and trimming were derived from the DNA, and the V and J assignments and clone size from that table. The data contain 350,000 to 450,000 clones, 80% to 90% of them singletons.

The source is a man aged 25 to 45 who had recovered from COVID-19. Sequencing input: PBMCs or T cells enriched from blood (not recorded which). J is TRBJ2-2 and V is TRBV2; D call uncertain. CDR3 nucleotide sequence: TGTGCCAGCAGTGAGAGCCACACCGGGGAGCTGTTTTTT. Encoded protein: CASSESHTGELFF. The complete variable domain, with remaining parts taken from reference TRBV2 and TRBJ2-2, reads EPEVTQTPSHQVTQMGQEVILRCVPISNHLYFYWYRQILGQKVEFLVSFYNNEISEKSEIFDDQFSVERPDGSNFTLKIRSTKLEDSAMYFCASSESHTGELFFGEGSRLTVL.